One and the same sample provided the 23 T cell receptor beta chains below, sequenced in a study of cytomegalovirus exposure and HLA in healthy donors. Use of 60 Vbeta and 13 Jbeta primers characterized the PCR. Data came from immunoSEQ multiplex PCR; TCRdb stores just in-frame clones and leaves some out. The data show around 120,000 clones, around 83% seen once. Specimen: PBMCs. These receptors originate from a girl aged 2-10 years in good health and CMV-seronegative.

This chain joins TRBV10-3 and TRBJ2-1, with 9 bases that match TRBD2. This CDR3 has 15 residues. J lost 7 bases, V lost 6 bases, and 10 bases had no gene match. Germline V CDR1 and CDR2: ENHRY, SYGVKD. This CDR3 reads CAISPVAGEGNEQFF. The CDR3, as DNA: TGTGCCATCAGCCCAGTAGCGGGAGAAGGGAATGAGCAGTTCTTC.

The chain recombines TRBV19 with TRBJ2-3; 7 bases match TRBD2. V lost 3 bases and J lost 2; bases outside the gene matches: 5. The CDR3 has 15 amino acids. The germline V gene has CDR1 LNHDA and CDR2 SQIVND (reference sequence). The CDR3 here is CASSIGTTDTDTQYF. Written as DNA, the CDR3 is TGTGCCAGTAGTATTGGGACTACCGACACAGATACGCAGTATTTT.

The chain combines TRBV19 with TRBJ1-4, with TRBD1 identical over 8 bases. CDR1 is LNHDA, CDR2 SQIVND, per germline (reference sequence). The CDR3 runs to 15 residues. J was trimmed by 7 bases and V by 6 bases; bases with no gene match: 10. The CDR3 loop is CASRDRVQSGEKLFF. CDR3 in DNA: TGTGCCAGTAGGGACAGGGTGCAGTCTGGTGAAAAACTGTTTTTT.

J is TRBJ2-1 and V is TRBV4-1; D gene unclear. V was cut by 0 bases and J by 8 bases, with 14 bases left in between. Germline assignment: CDR1 MGHRA and CDR2 YSYEKL. The CDR3 has 15 amino acids. The DNA of the CDR3 is TGCGCCAGCAGCCAAGATTTCCGTCTACTCGATGAGCAGTTCTTC. It translates to CASSQDFRLLDEQFF.

This chain connects TRBV19 to TRBJ2-1; 13 bases match TRBD2. CDR1 and CDR2 from the germline V gene are LNHDA and SQIVND (reference sequence). The CDR3 covers 15 residues. V dropped 10 bases and J dropped 7; count of bases not matched to a gene: 10. CDR3 sequence: CATATSGRFWNEQFF. The DNA for the CDR3 is TGTGCCACCGCGACTAGCGGGAGGTTTTGGAATGAGCAGTTCTTC.

V gene TRBV7-8 combines with J gene TRBJ2-5, with D perhaps matching TRBD1 (5 bases). The V gene lost 2 bases and the J gene lost 5 bases, with 21 bases spanning the gap. The germline gives CDR1 SGHVS, CDR2 FQNEAQ. The CDR3 sequence is 17 residues long. This CDR3 reads CASSLSWSTARAETQYF. The CDR3 bases are TGTGCCAGCAGCTTATCCTGGTCGACAGCCCGCGCGGAGACCCAGTACTTC.

V gene TRBV2 combines with J gene TRBJ2-2; TRBD2 agrees at 7 bases. The V segment lost 5 bases and the J segment 7 bases; nucleotides outside the gene matches: 16. This CDR3 is built from 17 residues. Germline lookup yields CDR1 SNHLY and CDR2 FYNNEI. The CDR3: CASSSVGREPLDGELFF. The DNA for the CDR3 is TGTGCCAGCAGTTCGGTGGGGCGGGAGCCCCTTGACGGGGAGCTGTTTTTT. The full variable domain, rest sourced from reference TRBV2 and TRBJ2-2, is EPEVTQTPSHQVTQMGQEVILRCVPISNHLYFYWYRQILGQKVEFLVSFYNNEISEKSEIFDDQFSVERPDGSNFTLKIRSTKLEDSAMYFCASSSVGREPLDGELFFGEGSRLTVL.

V and J are TRBV7-8 and TRBJ2-1, with 7 nucleotides matching TRBD2. The V gene end was trimmed by 5 bases and the J gene end by 3 bases; junction bases not matched to a gene: 10. Germline values: CDR1 SGHVS, CDR2 FQNEAQ. The CDR3 spans 16 residues. DNA of the CDR3: TGTGCCAGCAGCCAAGGAAGCGGGGACTTCTACAATGAGCAGTTCTTC. Protein sequence: CASSQGSGDFYNEQFF.

Here the CDR3 reads CAWSVTGWKETQYF. The CDR3 nucleotides read TGTGCCTGGAGTGTGACAGGGTGGAAAGAGACCCAGTACTTC. The chain combines TRBV30 with TRBJ2-5, with 7 bases aligning to TRBD1. The germline CDR1 and CDR2 sequences are GTSNPN and SVGIG (reference sequence). The CDR3 loop spans 14 amino acids. V lost 0 bases to trimming and J lost 3 bases; unmatched junction nucleotides: 4. The variable domain in full, completed from reference TRBV30 and TRBJ2-5, reads SQTIHQWPATLVQPVGSPLSLECTVEGTSNPNLYWYRQAAGRGLQLLFYSVGIGQISSEVPQNLSASRPQDRQFILSSKKLLLSDSGFYLCAWSVTGWKETQYFGPGTRLLVL.

CDR3 DNA sequence: TGTGCCAGCAGCTTAACCTGGAGGGATACGCAGTATTTT. Amino acids: CASSLTWRDTQYF. V gene TRBV7-2 combines with J gene TRBJ2-3, with D possibly TRBD2 on 5 matching bases. Trimming took 2 bases from V and 6 from J, leaving 9 bases between them. Germline CDR1 is SGHTA and CDR2 is FQGNSA. CDR3 size: 13 residues.

This chain joins TRBV30 and TRBJ2-1; 9 bases agree with TRBD2. The J segment lost 3 bases and the V segment lost 0 bases, leaving 9 bases of the junction unmatched. The CDR3 runs to 17 residues. CDR1 is GTSNPN, CDR2 SVGIG, per germline (reference sequence). The chain's CDR3 is CAWSVRLAGGIYNEQFF. CDR3 DNA: TGTGCCTGGAGTGTCCGTCTGGCGGGGGGGATCTACAATGAGCAGTTCTTC.

The chain is built from TRBV27 and TRBJ2-3; no clear D gene. Germline CDR1 is MNHEY and CDR2 is SMNVEV (reference sequence). The V end lost 4 bases, the J end lost 0 bases, and 8 bases lay between the germline ends. The CDR3 length is 14 residues. The CDR3 loop reads CASSSSVSTDTQYF. CDR3 sequence (DNA): TGTGCCAGCAGTTCCTCGGTTAGCACAGATACGCAGTATTTT.

V is TRBV5-1 and J is TRBJ2-1; 8 nucleotides agree with TRBD2. The germline V gene encodes CDR1 SGHRS and CDR2 YFSETQ. The junction had 6 bases not matched to a gene; V was cut back by 5 bases and J by 5 bases. This CDR3 comprises 14 residues. The CDR3 sequence: CASSYSGTNNEQFF. In nucleotides, the CDR3 is TGCGCCAGCAGTTATAGCGGGACGAACAATGAGCAGTTCTTC.

The rearrangement uses TRBV29-1 and TRBJ2-2; 13 positions match TRBD2. There are 14 residues in the CDR3. V shed 7 bases, J shed 6 bases, and the junction held 5 bases outside the gene matches. Germline V lookup: CDR1 SQVTM, CDR2 ANQGSEA. The CDR3 is CSALTSGGSGELFF. CDR3 DNA: TGCAGCGCTCTGACTAGCGGGGGGTCCGGGGAGCTGTTTTTT.

The V and J genes are TRBV19 and TRBJ2-5, with a weak D call TRBD1 (5 bases). Trimming left V 4 bases short and J 4 bases short, with 13 bases between. In germline, CDR1 is LNHDA, CDR2 SQIVND (reference sequence). The CDR3 length is 14 residues. The CDR3 DNA reads TGTGCCAGTAGTAGTGGCAGGGTAGGAGAGACCCAGTACTTC. Translation: CASSSGRVGETQYF.

V gene TRBV2 combines with J gene TRBJ2-1, with 11 bases identical to TRBD2. The germline V gene encodes CDR1 SNHLY and CDR2 FYNNEI. Trimming removed 4 bases from V and 5 bases from J; junction bases left unmatched: 1. The CDR3 consists of 14 residues. The CDR3 bases are TGTGCCAGCAGTGTAGCGGGGGGGAACAATGAGCAGTTCTTC. Translated: CASSVAGGNNEQFF.

The CDR3 here is CASSEGGHSGNTIYF. The CDR3 DNA follows: TGTGCCAGCAGCGAGGGCGGTCACTCTGGAAACACCATATATTTT. The V call is TRBV27, the J call TRBJ1-3; D is undetermined. V shed 6 bases and J shed 0 bases, with 12 bases lying between them. Looked up from germline, CDR1 is MNHEY and CDR2 is SMNVEV (reference sequence). CDR3 length: 15 residues.

V usage is TRBV7-2 and J usage is TRBJ1-2; D is unresolved. CDR3 length: 14 residues. Germline V CDR1 and CDR2: SGHTA, FQGNSA. V was cut by 2 bases and J by 3 bases, with 10 bases left in between. CDR3 sequence reads: CASSLPSEYYGYTF. CDR3 bases: TGTGCCAGCAGCTTACCGTCCGAGTACTATGGCTACACCTTC.

V gene TRBV4-1 combines with J gene TRBJ1-1, with a possible D match to TRBD1 (5 bases). CDR3 size: 15 residues. V was shortened by 3 bases and J by 1 base, with 12 bases between the two germline ends. Germline V gives CDR1 MGHRA, CDR2 YSYEKL. The CDR3, as DNA: TGCGCCAGCAGCCATGACAAAACAGGGAACACTGAAGCTTTCTTT. Translating it yields CASSHDKTGNTEAFF.

The chain combines TRBV19 with TRBJ1-5; 9 positions agree with TRBD1. The CDR3 contains 16 residues. J lost 7 bases, V lost 2 bases, and 9 bases had no gene match. The V gene's germline CDR1 is LNHDA and CDR2 SQIVND (reference sequence). DNA for the CDR3: TGTGCCAGTAGTATATTGGGGGACAGGGATAACCAGCCCCAGCATTTT. This encodes CASSILGDRDNQPQHF.

The chain employs TRBV30 and TRBJ1-1; a possible D gene is TRBD1 (5 bases). Germline CDR1 reads GTSNPN; CDR2 reads SVGIG (reference sequence). V lost 5 bases and J 0 bases, leaving 16 bases between the germline ends. CDR3 size: 15 residues. The CDR3 sequence: CAWGLAGMLNTEAFF. The CDR3 DNA sequence: TGTGCCTGGGGGTTGGCAGGGATGCTGAACACTGAAGCTTTCTTT. Full variable domain (rest looked up from reference TRBV30 and TRBJ1-1): SQTIHQWPATLVQPVGSPLSLECTVEGTSNPNLYWYRQAAGRGLQLLFYSVGIGQISSEVPQNLSASRPQDRQFILSSKKLLLSDSGFYLCAWGLAGMLNTEAFFGQGTRLTVV.

The chain employs TRBV6-1 and TRBJ1-5, with D unclear. The CDR3 runs to 11 residues. Per germline, CDR1 MNHNS and CDR2 SASEGT. Trimming removed 3 bases at V and 7 bases at J, with 4 bases between. CDR3 DNA: TGTGCCAGCAGTGACTACCAGCCCCAGCATTTT. Amino acid sequence: CASSDYQPQHF.

The chain uses TRBV30 and TRBJ1-6; D not certain. CDR3 length: 13 amino acids. From germline, CDR1 is GTSNPN and CDR2 SVGIG (reference sequence). The germline V and J ends were trimmed by 0 bases and 16 bases, with 16 bases remaining between them. CDR3 loop: CAWSVLTGDGLHF. The CDR3, as DNA: TGTGCCTGGAGTGTATTAACCGGGGATGGACTCCACTTT. The complete variable domain, with remaining parts taken from reference TRBV30 and TRBJ1-6, reads SQTIHQWPATLVQPVGSPLSLECTVEGTSNPNLYWYRQAAGRGLQLLFYSVGIGQISSEVPQNLSASRPQDRQFILSSKKLLLSDSGFYLCAWSVLTGDGLHFGNGTRLTVT.